This T cell receptor (beta chain) was retrieved from a study of blood T cells in healthy people across ages. Study findings and constraints: More naive CD4+ cells and higher diversity were found in long-lived than in aged donors. Getting older went along with TCR beta diversity per million T cells dropping roughly linearly.

A word on this clonotype: Its specificity is not known.

Ten milliliters of peripheral blood were drawn from each donor. In each sample, at least 6.5 million PBMCs were isolated. Primed by a sample-barcoded 5' primer and a J-beta primer mix, a second PCR proceeded for roughly 6 to 12 cycles. MiXCR, applied by TCRdb to the 5' RACE reads, yields one record per CDR3 protein. The sample holds about 1.5 million distinct CDR3 sequences, less than 45% seen once. CDR1 and CDR2 (germline): DFQATT, SNEGSKA (reference sequence). With 5 bases removed from V and 5 bases from J, the gap between germline ends came to 21 bases. This CDR3 spans 15 amino acids. This rearrangement joins TRBV20-1 to TRBJ2-5; D is perhaps TRBD1 or TRBD2 (5 bases each). The TCR sequence derives from a young woman in good health. The sequenced sample was blood. The CDR3 DNA follows: TGCAGTGCTCCATCCTCCCCTTCGGGGCTTGAGACCCAGTACTTC. Protein: CSAPSSPSGLETQYF.